These T cell receptor beta chains were read from a single sample in a study of beta chain features in type 1 diabetes. Clones were sequenced by immunoSEQ multiplex PCR, and TCRdb holds only the in-frame ones, with some missing. The data contain roughly 730,000 clones, 13% of them seen just once; the ten biggest clones take up 0.02% to 0.025%. The sequencing sample was made of naive CD4+ T cells from blood. The source is a young man with type 1 diabetes. Both conserved end residues are trimmed from each CDR3.

v_gene,CDR3aa
TRBV2,ASSTPGANVLT
TRBV10-3,AISESGPVYEQY
TRBV9,ASSQSGGATDTQY
TRBV2,ARLKGNTEAF
TRBV7-6,ASSLRGTANTDTQY
TRBV30,AWRGRRPLNTEAF
TRBV9,ASSTDPGPYNEQF
TRBV25-1,ASSEWTGNVLT
TRBV15,ATSREASYGYT
TRBV7-2,ASSLAGTINNSPLH
TRBV15,ATSREGQGTEAF
TRBV4-1,ASSLGGRTGAGIQY
TRBV2,ASREFRDSQETQY
TRBV7-9,ASSLGDSPLH
TRBV29-1,SVGQGRVYNEQF
TRBV18,ASSPPGRGGRNEQF
TRBV7-9,ASSPQPEYGYT
TRBV5-6,ASSFGAHSNQPQH
TRBV5-1,ASRPGTSQETQY
TRBV29-1,SVGDADRSLSYNEQF
TRBV10-2,ASSTGGLDNEQF
TRBV23-1,ASSQSSHDREFRAF
TRBV6-1,ASSEAGKGNQPQH
TRBV4-1,ASSPQGGGETQY
TRBV29-1,SVETGAGNTEAF
TRBV29-1,SVEAGAIDTQY
TRBV15,ATSPYAGIMNTEAF
TRBV6-1,ASRVLAGPNEQF
TRBV5-6,ASSVLAGAPPFYEQY
TRBV5-1,ASSPGTLQNYGYT
TRBV6-6,ASSYSGTDTQY
TRBV7-9,ASSSFDTNYGYT
TRBV28,ASSMGTSGVAEETQY
TRBV6-6,ASSPSGSSGNTIY
TRBV27,ASTDAWDRLNTEAF
TRBV11-2,ASSLGEDTQY
TRBV7-9,ASSKGTSGDNEQY
TRBV15,ATSRSSGTANTGELF